Listed below are T cell receptor beta chains from one sample, sequenced in a study of blood T cell repertoires in COVID-19. TCRdb keeps only in-frame clones here, not all; method: immunoSEQ multiplex PCR. In the table there are 110,000 or so clones, around 84% of which are singletons. The sample consisted of peripheral blood. The receptors were gathered from a middle-aged woman with acute or convalescent COVID-19. CDR3s leave out the opening cysteine and the closing phenylalanine or tryptophan. The order of the fields is V gene, CDR3 protein.

v_call: TRBV3-1/TRBV3-2
cdr3_aa: ASSRGLNYGYT

v_call: TRBV6-5
cdr3_aa: ASSYSGTGDSPLH

v_call: TRBV6-5
cdr3_aa: ASSIGVTNYGYT

v_call: TRBV29-1
cdr3_aa: SVGAEANYGYT

v_call: TRBV29-1
cdr3_aa: SVELDRGPGNTIY

v_call: TRBV19
cdr3_aa: ASSKASGASSSYNSPLH

v_call: TRBV30
cdr3_aa: AWSVSGDTEAF

v_call: TRBV6-1
cdr3_aa: ASSEFGQGALDTEAF

v_call: TRBV18
cdr3_aa: ASSPGNTEAF

v_call: TRBV6-2/TRBV6-3
cdr3_aa: ASSWRSEFATQY

v_call: TRBV6-5
cdr3_aa: ASSYAQTSPLF

v_call: TRBV2
cdr3_aa: ASSEASSGSQQF

v_call: TRBV7-2
cdr3_aa: ASSLSRGTYEQY

v_call: TRBV21-1
cdr3_aa: ASSKGFRGVEAF

v_call: TRBV19
cdr3_aa: ASSMRQANTGELF

v_call: TRBV6-2/TRBV6-3
cdr3_aa: ASSYSRQGLKTEAF

v_call: TRBV7-9
cdr3_aa: ASSVPGQGASYT

v_call: TRBV14
cdr3_aa: ASSRGQFLSGNTIY

v_call: TRBV28
cdr3_aa: ASSLRGVTTYNEQF

v_call: TRBV11-3
cdr3_aa: ASSPTGTGGGELF

v_call: TRBV19
cdr3_aa: ASSPTDRGFEQF

v_call: TRBV2
cdr3_aa: ASSVTGDYGYT

v_call: TRBV6-5
cdr3_aa: ASIPGQPNTGELF

v_call: TRBV5-6
cdr3_aa: ASSRSTEAF

v_call: TRBV19
cdr3_aa: ASSIDGQGYNSPLH

v_call: TRBV5-8
cdr3_aa: ASSRTGNLYGYT

v_call: TRBV15
cdr3_aa: ATDKGTGRQETQY

v_call: TRBV27
cdr3_aa: ASSLSQGSPDTQY

v_call: TRBV6-5
cdr3_aa: ASSYGRVGSYEQY

v_call: TRBV5-6
cdr3_aa: ASRRQGYGNTIY

v_call: TRBV9
cdr3_aa: ASSVGTGGNYGYT

v_call: TRBV6-1
cdr3_aa: ASSEGLVSYEQY

v_call: TRBV5-1
cdr3_aa: ASSWGEASNQPQH

v_call: TRBV1
cdr3_aa: TSSQSTSGGTTDTQY

v_call: TRBV19
cdr3_aa: ASTKSSYNSPLH

v_call: TRBV9
cdr3_aa: ASSDDGEQGTQY

v_call: TRBV5-5
cdr3_aa: ASSLLRVTYEQY

v_call: TRBV19
cdr3_aa: ASTRDRVGTEAF

v_call: TRBV11-1
cdr3_aa: ASSSWDSSDTQY

v_call: TRBV6-5
cdr3_aa: ASSYVGQGGKLF

v_call: TRBV6-5
cdr3_aa: ASSLPKRGGAGELF

v_call: TRBV3-1/TRBV3-2
cdr3_aa: ASSPPGRGQPQH

v_call: TRBV5-4
cdr3_aa: ASSSGVSGYGYT

v_call: TRBV2
cdr3_aa: ASTWAGDNSPLH